The present T cell receptor beta chain was sequenced within a study of beta chain features in type 1 diabetes. Findings and caveats of the study: A possible short-template PCR bias applies equally to patients and controls. When Type 1 diabetes patients were examined, their TCRB CDR3s proved moderately but significantly shorter in all four CD4+ subsets. Compared to healthy donors, patients appeared to have naive, central memory and Treg TCRB repertoires that were more alike. The study found fewer insertions and more deletions at VDJ junctions in type 1 diabetes patients.

As every portion of the isolated RNA was reverse transcribed, the sequencing read expressed TCRB transcripts. Here immunoSEQ multiplex PCR was the method, and the copy in TCRdb shows in-frame clones only, minus some. The sample has under 200,000 clones, around 10% seen once. V lost 5 bases and J lost 9; bases outside the gene matches: 5. The CDR3 has 14 residues. Germline loops: CDR1 SGHTA, CDR2 FQGNSA. This clone was seen at least ten times. Antigen specificity is unknown. J is TRBJ2-1 and V is TRBV7-2, with 12 bases lining up with TRBD2. Sequenced: central memory CD4+ T cells from blood. This receptor was obtained from a man aged 25 to 40 with type 1 diabetes. The CDR3 bases are TGTGCCAGCAGCCGGACTAGCGGGAACGGTGAGCAGTTCTTC. This sequence encodes CASSRTSGNGEQFF.